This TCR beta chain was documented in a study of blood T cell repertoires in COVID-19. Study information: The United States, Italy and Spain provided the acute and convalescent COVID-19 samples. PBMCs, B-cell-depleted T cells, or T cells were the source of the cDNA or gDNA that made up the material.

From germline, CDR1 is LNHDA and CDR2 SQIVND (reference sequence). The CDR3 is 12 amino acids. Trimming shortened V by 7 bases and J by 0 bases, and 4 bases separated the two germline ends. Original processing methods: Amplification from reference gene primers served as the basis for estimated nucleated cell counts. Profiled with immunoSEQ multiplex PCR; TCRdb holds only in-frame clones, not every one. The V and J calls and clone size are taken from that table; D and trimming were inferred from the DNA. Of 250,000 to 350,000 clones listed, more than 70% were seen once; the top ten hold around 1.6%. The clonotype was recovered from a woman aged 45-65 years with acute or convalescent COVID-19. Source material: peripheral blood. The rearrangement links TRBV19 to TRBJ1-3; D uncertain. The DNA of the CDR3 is TGTGCCAGTACCCGCTCTGGAAACACCATATATTTT. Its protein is CASTRSGNTIYF.